The rows below give T cell receptor beta chains drawn from one sample of a study of cytomegalovirus exposure and HLA in healthy donors. Clones were read by immunoSEQ multiplex PCR, and TCRdb kept only the in-frame ones, dropping some. The sample yields 100,000 to 150,000 clones, approximately 86% seen once. The sequencing input was PBMCs. The receptors derive from a boy aged 5-17 years in good health and CMV-seronegative. CDR3s include the opening cysteine and the closing phenylalanine or tryptophan. The order of the fields is J gene, V gene, D gene, clone size, CDR3 DNA, CDR3 protein. A D gene is named only where the DNA matches it firmly. Clone size appears in some rows only: once, few, many, or a class for an expanded clone.

j_gene: TRBJ2-5
v_gene: TRBV5-4
d_gene: -
abundance: -
CDR3nt: TGTGCCAGCAGCCACAGAACAGGGGGGGAAGAGACCCAGTACTTC
CDR3aa: CASSHRTGGEETQYF

j_gene: TRBJ2-1
v_gene: TRBV7-2
d_gene: TRBD1
abundance: once
CDR3nt: TGTGCCAGCAGCCCTGGAACAGGGGGCAAGTACAATGAGCAGTTCTTC
CDR3aa: CASSPGTGGKYNEQFF

j_gene: TRBJ2-7
v_gene: TRBV2
d_gene: -
abundance: -
CDR3nt: TGTGCCAGCAGTGAAGGGCAGGGCACCTACGAGCAGTACTTC
CDR3aa: CASSEGQGTYEQYF

j_gene: TRBJ1-6
v_gene: TRBV7-8
d_gene: TRBD1
abundance: once
CDR3nt: TGTGCCAGCAGCTTTTGGGGACAGGGTTTTACGTCCTATAATTCACCCCTCCACTTT
CDR3aa: CASSFWGQGFTSYNSPLHF

j_gene: TRBJ2-2
v_gene: TRBV6-5
d_gene: TRBD1
abundance: -
CDR3nt: TGTGCCAGCAGCCCTTACAGGGGGGGGGAGCTGTTTTTT
CDR3aa: CASSPYRGGELFF

j_gene: TRBJ2-7
v_gene: TRBV2
d_gene: TRBD2
abundance: -
CDR3nt: TGTGCCAGCAGGGGTAGCGGGACCTCCTACGAGCAGTACTTC
CDR3aa: CASRGSGTSYEQYF

j_gene: TRBJ2-3
v_gene: TRBV4-2
d_gene: TRBD2
abundance: -
CDR3nt: TGTGCCAGCAGCCAAGATAAGCTAGCGGGGACACGTTCAGATACGCAGTATTTT
CDR3aa: CASSQDKLAGTRSDTQYF

j_gene: TRBJ2-1
v_gene: TRBV6-5
d_gene: -
abundance: few
CDR3nt: TGTGCCAGCAGTTACCAGGGATACAATGAGCAGTTCTTC
CDR3aa: CASSYQGYNEQFF

j_gene: TRBJ2-7
v_gene: TRBV11-3
d_gene: TRBD1
abundance: -
CDR3nt: TGTGCCAGCAGCTCGCTGACAGGGTCGGGCTCCTACGAGCAGTACTTC
CDR3aa: CASSSLTGSGSYEQYF

j_gene: TRBJ2-4
v_gene: TRBV5-6
d_gene: -
abundance: once
CDR3nt: TGTGCCAGCAGCTTGGGGGAGACCCGACGTGGCAAAAACATTCAGTACTTC
CDR3aa: CASSLGETRRGKNIQYF

j_gene: TRBJ2-1
v_gene: TRBV29-1
d_gene: -
abundance: -
CDR3nt: TGCAGCGCTTTTGGGGGGACCTACAATGAGCAGTTCTTC
CDR3aa: CSAFGGTYNEQFF

j_gene: TRBJ2-3
v_gene: TRBV5-1
d_gene: TRBD1
abundance: -
CDR3nt: TGCGCTAGCAGCCCCCAGGGGGCAGGGGGCACAGATACGCAGTATTTT
CDR3aa: CASSPQGAGGTDTQYF

j_gene: TRBJ2-6
v_gene: TRBV27
d_gene: -
abundance: -
CDR3nt: TGTGCCAGCAGTGCGCAGGCCCCCTCTGGGGCCAACGTCCTGACTTTC
CDR3aa: CASSAQAPSGANVLTF

j_gene: TRBJ2-1
v_gene: TRBV2
d_gene: TRBD2
abundance: -
CDR3nt: TGTGCCAGCATGACGGAAGCGGGGGAGTACAATGAGCAGTTCTTC
CDR3aa: CASMTEAGEYNEQFF

j_gene: TRBJ1-2
v_gene: TRBV9
d_gene: -
abundance: -
CDR3nt: TGTGCCAGCAGCGGTCTTGGCTACACCTTC
CDR3aa: CASSGLGYTF

j_gene: TRBJ1-2
v_gene: TRBV15
d_gene: TRBD1
abundance: few
CDR3nt: TGTGCCACCAGCAGGGGACAGGCTTATGGCTACACCTTC
CDR3aa: CATSRGQAYGYTF

j_gene: TRBJ2-1
v_gene: TRBV27
d_gene: -
abundance: -
CDR3nt: TGTGCGGCCGGACTCTACAATGAGCAGTTCTTC
CDR3aa: CAAGLYNEQFF

j_gene: TRBJ2-7
v_gene: TRBV5-6
d_gene: TRBD1
abundance: -
CDR3nt: TGTGCCAGCAGCTTGCCGGGACAGGAGCAGTACTTC
CDR3aa: CASSLPGQEQYF

j_gene: TRBJ2-7
v_gene: TRBV2
d_gene: -
abundance: -
CDR3nt: TGTGCCAGCAGTGCCAGGACAGACACCTACGAGCAGTACTTC
CDR3aa: CASSARTDTYEQYF

j_gene: TRBJ2-2
v_gene: TRBV6-4
d_gene: TRBD1
abundance: -
CDR3nt: TGTGCCAGCAGAATCGACAGGGCTGGCACCGGGGAGCTGTTTTTT
CDR3aa: CASRIDRAGTGELFF

j_gene: TRBJ2-3
v_gene: TRBV4-2
d_gene: TRBD2
abundance: -
CDR3nt: TGTGCCAGCAGCCAAGTCCCTATAGCGGGGGTCACAGATACGCAGTATTTT
CDR3aa: CASSQVPIAGVTDTQYF

j_gene: TRBJ1-2
v_gene: TRBV28
d_gene: -
abundance: -
CDR3nt: TGTGCCAGCAGTTTAGGTCGGGGATATGGCTACCCCTTC
CDR3aa: CASSLGRGYGYPF

j_gene: TRBJ1-4
v_gene: TRBV9
d_gene: -
abundance: -
CDR3nt: TGTGCCAGCAGCGTAGGATTCCGGGGGACTAATGAAAAACTGTTTTTT
CDR3aa: CASSVGFRGTNEKLFF

j_gene: TRBJ1-1
v_gene: TRBV5-4
d_gene: -
abundance: -
CDR3nt: TGTGCCAGCAGCTTTCGAACAGGCGATGAAGCTTTCTTT
CDR3aa: CASSFRTGDEAFF

j_gene: TRBJ1-2
v_gene: TRBV7-8
d_gene: -
abundance: -
CDR3nt: TGTGCCAGCAGCTTATGGGAGGGATTCAACGGCTACACCTTC
CDR3aa: CASSLWEGFNGYTF

j_gene: TRBJ2-7
v_gene: TRBV5-1
d_gene: TRBD1
abundance: -
CDR3nt: TGCGCCAGCAAACCGGGACAGGGGTTTTACGAGCAGTACTTC
CDR3aa: CASKPGQGFYEQYF

j_gene: TRBJ1-1
v_gene: TRBV9
d_gene: TRBD1
abundance: -
CDR3nt: TGTGCCAGCAGTGGATACAGGGGACCTCTCATGAACACTGAAGCTTTCTTT
CDR3aa: CASSGYRGPLMNTEAFF

j_gene: TRBJ2-3
v_gene: TRBV5-5
d_gene: -
abundance: -
CDR3nt: TGTGCCAGCAGCTTGTCCCTAAGCGAAGATACGCAGTATTTT
CDR3aa: CASSLSLSEDTQYF

j_gene: TRBJ2-2
v_gene: TRBV6-4
d_gene: -
abundance: -
CDR3nt: TGTGCCAGCAGCAGTAACACCGGGGAGCTGTTTTTT
CDR3aa: CASSSNTGELFF

j_gene: TRBJ1-5
v_gene: TRBV4-1
d_gene: TRBD1
abundance: -
CDR3nt: TGCGCCAGCAGCCAAGAAGTACAGGGGGGCAATCAGCCCCAGCATTTT
CDR3aa: CASSQEVQGGNQPQHF

j_gene: TRBJ2-1
v_gene: TRBV4-1
d_gene: -
abundance: -
CDR3nt: TGCGCCAGCAGCCAAGCGGCCGGGACCTACAATGAGCAGTTCTTC
CDR3aa: CASSQAAGTYNEQFF

j_gene: TRBJ1-4
v_gene: TRBV5-1
d_gene: -
abundance: once
CDR3nt: TGCGCCAGCAGCTTACGTCAGGGTGATGAAAAACTGTTTTTT
CDR3aa: CASSLRQGDEKLFF

j_gene: TRBJ1-1
v_gene: TRBV6-1
d_gene: -
abundance: few
CDR3nt: TGTGCCAGCAGTGAGCAGGGGCGAATGAACACTGAAGCTTTCTTT
CDR3aa: CASSEQGRMNTEAFF

j_gene: TRBJ1-4
v_gene: TRBV7-9
d_gene: TRBD1
abundance: -
CDR3nt: TGTGCCAGCAGCTTATCACAGGGGGTTAATGAAAAACTGTTTTTT
CDR3aa: CASSLSQGVNEKLFF

j_gene: TRBJ2-1
v_gene: TRBV5-1
d_gene: TRBD2
abundance: once
CDR3nt: TGCGCCAGCAGCTTGGCCGCGACTAGCGGGGGCTCCTACAATGAGCAGTTCTTC
CDR3aa: CASSLAATSGGSYNEQFF

j_gene: TRBJ2-3
v_gene: TRBV5-8
d_gene: TRBD1
abundance: -
CDR3nt: TGTGCCAGCAGCCTTGGACAGGGGGCGACGACAGATACGCAGTATTTT
CDR3aa: CASSLGQGATTDTQYF

j_gene: TRBJ1-1
v_gene: TRBV9
d_gene: -
abundance: -
CDR3nt: TGTGCCAGCAGCCCCGAGGGGACATGGGGCACTGAAGCTTTCTTT
CDR3aa: CASSPEGTWGTEAFF

j_gene: TRBJ1-2
v_gene: TRBV30
d_gene: -
abundance: -
CDR3nt: TGTGCCGGGAGGTGGCAGGGGATTGGCTACACCTTC
CDR3aa: CAGRWQGIGYTF

j_gene: TRBJ1-2
v_gene: TRBV7-9
d_gene: -
abundance: -
CDR3nt: TGTGCCAGCAGCTTTCTAGAATTTCCTTCTCAAAACCCCTATGGCTACACCTTC
CDR3aa: CASSFLEFPSQNPYGYTF

j_gene: TRBJ2-7
v_gene: TRBV7-2
d_gene: -
abundance: once
CDR3nt: TGTGCCAGCAGTCGGACTACCCCCTACGAGCAGTACTTC
CDR3aa: CASSRTTPYEQYF

j_gene: TRBJ1-6
v_gene: TRBV2
d_gene: TRBD1
abundance: -
CDR3nt: TGTGCCAGCAATGGACGGACCGACAGGGCGGATTCACCCCTCCACTTT
CDR3aa: CASNGRTDRADSPLHF

j_gene: TRBJ2-5
v_gene: TRBV5-4
d_gene: TRBD2
abundance: -
CDR3nt: TGTGCCAGCAGCTTTTGGCGGGGGGGTGGAGAGACCCAGTACTTC
CDR3aa: CASSFWRGGGETQYF

j_gene: TRBJ2-5
v_gene: TRBV15
d_gene: TRBD1
abundance: -
CDR3nt: TGTGCCACCAGCAGGGACAGGGGAGAGACCCAGTACTTC
CDR3aa: CATSRDRGETQYF

j_gene: TRBJ1-2
v_gene: TRBV9
d_gene: TRBD1
abundance: -
CDR3nt: TGTGCCAGCAGCGTAGGAACAGGGGGCGCCGGAGTTTCTGGCTACACCTTC
CDR3aa: CASSVGTGGAGVSGYTF

j_gene: TRBJ2-7
v_gene: TRBV4-2
d_gene: -
abundance: -
CDR3nt: TGTGCCAGCAGCCAAGGAGCGAGCGGCTCCTACGAGCAGTACTTC
CDR3aa: CASSQGASGSYEQYF

j_gene: TRBJ1-2
v_gene: TRBV19
d_gene: -
abundance: once
CDR3nt: TGTGCCAGTAGTACACACGGAGGGGATGGCTACACCTTC
CDR3aa: CASSTHGGDGYTF

j_gene: TRBJ1-5
v_gene: TRBV19
d_gene: TRBD1
abundance: -
CDR3nt: TGTGCCTCAGGGGGCGCGGGGTCCCAGCATTTT
CDR3aa: CASGGAGSQHF

j_gene: TRBJ2-3
v_gene: TRBV6-1
d_gene: TRBD2
abundance: -
CDR3nt: TGTGCCAGCAGTGACACGAGACTAGCGGGGGTCCCCATAGATACGCAGTATTTT
CDR3aa: CASSDTRLAGVPIDTQYF

j_gene: TRBJ1-1
v_gene: TRBV10-3
d_gene: -
abundance: -
CDR3nt: TGTGCCATCGGGGGGGGATGGGGCACTGAAGCTTTCTTT
CDR3aa: CAIGGGWGTEAFF

j_gene: TRBJ1-3
v_gene: TRBV5-6
d_gene: -
abundance: -
CDR3nt: TGTGCCAGCAGCTTGGAAGGACTGAACTCTGGAAACACCATATATTTT
CDR3aa: CASSLEGLNSGNTIYF

j_gene: TRBJ2-5
v_gene: TRBV27
d_gene: TRBD2
abundance: once
CDR3nt: TGTGCCAGCAGTTTGGCTCGCCTAGCGGGAGGGCCGGGGGAGACCCAGTACTTC
CDR3aa: CASSLARLAGGPGETQYF

j_gene: TRBJ2-7
v_gene: TRBV5-6
d_gene: -
abundance: -
CDR3nt: TGTGCCAGCAGCTTAACAGGAAGAGGCTACGAGCAGTACTTC
CDR3aa: CASSLTGRGYEQYF

j_gene: TRBJ2-1
v_gene: TRBV29-1
d_gene: -
abundance: -
CDR3nt: TGCAGCGTCGAGGCCTTCACGGCCAGTCAAACACACAATGAGCAGTTCTTC
CDR3aa: CSVEAFTASQTHNEQFF

j_gene: TRBJ1-4
v_gene: TRBV19
d_gene: TRBD1
abundance: few
CDR3nt: TGTGCCAGTCGACAGGGGGCAACTAATGAAAAACTGTTTTTT
CDR3aa: CASRQGATNEKLFF

j_gene: TRBJ2-5
v_gene: TRBV7-9
d_gene: TRBD1
abundance: -
CDR3nt: TGTTCCAGCAGCTTAGGGACAGGGGGCTTTGGAGAGACCCAGTACTTC
CDR3aa: CSSSLGTGGFGETQYF